The present entry profiles one T cell receptor beta chain with its context. This clone occurred a few times. This clone's antigen is unknown. Per-base quality was not reported, and no clone a single base away is much larger than it. The data originate from a study of CD8+ T cells in alopecia areata (dated by TCRdb to 2016 to 2018). Regarding the complete study: The treated patients took part in an open-label pilot trial in which moderate-to-severe alopecia areata was treated with oral tofacitinib at 5 to 10 mg twice daily. Patients received tofacitinib for 6 to 18 months and were then followed off drug for 6 months to check for delayed response and recurrence. For the treated patients, the SALT score, which quantifies what percentage of scalp surface area is affected, served as the measure of disease severity. The study used high-throughput TCRbeta sequencing to examine T cell clonal expansion in alopecia areata, in both the C3H/HeJ mouse model and human patients. On the human side, TCRbeta sequencing was run on scalp tissue and on sorted CD4+ and CD8+ peripheral blood T cells from healthy controls and from alopecia areata patients with either patchy or totalis/universalis disease. Biopsies were taken from tofacitinib-treated patients at baseline and at 4 and 24 weeks of treatment, and a later scalp biopsy was taken in several of the tofacitinib-treated patients. Clonality in the scalp was compared among normal scalp (n=4), patchy alopecia areata scalp (n=8), and alopecia totalis/universalis scalp (n=8). RNA came from the PAXgene miRNA kit for fixed scalp, the miRNeasy kit for PBMCs, and the RNeasy kit for mouse skin. TCRbeta CDR3 regions were amplified by immunoSEQ multiplex PCR with 35 Vbeta forward and 13 Jbeta reverse primers.

Overall study results and their limits: Lesional scalp, especially in alopecia totalis/universalis, showed higher clonality and more expanded CD8+ clones than normal scalp, suggesting antigenic drive. Because the treated cohort was small and had only one nonresponder, larger studies are needed to examine links between baseline CD8+ expansion and response. Shared TCR sequences between patients were less evident than in mice, which may be partly attributable to HLA diversity in the patient population. During tofacitinib treatment, many expanded lesional clones stuck around in both scalp and blood, and this persistence may partly explain why relapse happens after treatment is stopped. Unlike mouse skin, where gammadelta T cells dominate, normal human skin contains resident alphabeta T cells that get sequenced too, which complicates analysis of the scalp TCR repertoire. Tofacitinib significantly lowered scalp clonality and the number of expanded CD8+ clones among the top 100 scalp clones.

Looking up the germline V gene yields CDR1 LGHNA and CDR2 YSLEER. Inclusive of the bounding cysteine and phenylalanine, the CDR3 is 12 residues long. Kept here is only the CDR3 DNA, which spans 36 bases and is read in frame from base 1. V is reduced by 1 base and J by 9 bases, leaving a spacing of 4 bases between them. The time point label, as the study defines it: around 28 days on oral tofacitinib. According to the study, the label for this sample's treatment or condition signals: oral pan-JAK inhibitor, 5-10 mg twice daily. Lesional scalp punch biopsies and peripheral blood were obtained from alopecia areata patients. PBMCs were isolated by density centrifugation and stained for CD3, CD4 and CD8, and CD4+ and CD8+ T cells were sorted on a FACSAria. The library was built by means of the immunoSEQ multiplex PCR assay. RNA was extracted from all samples and reverse transcribed into cDNA, which served as template for TCR sequencing. SuperScript III was used for first-strand cDNA synthesis, primed with a 2:1 mix of oligo-dT and random hexamers. A synthetic immune receptor repertoire was used to gauge amplification bias, and whatever bias remained was removed computationally. The authors' pipeline ran thus. After raw reads were preprocessed to remove errors, the CDR3 was defined following IMGT conventions as running from the conserved cysteine to phenylalanine. To get clonality, Shannon entropy was normalized by log2 of the number of productive unique TCRs and the result was subtracted from 1. Whether each scalp clone was CD4 or CD8 was inferred by checking scalp TCRbeta sequences against the CD4 and CD8 repertoires from sorted blood. TCRdb holds this immuneACCESS table with in-frame rearrangements only. Some clones are missing; in checked studies, unresolved V genes explain under half, and the rest has no known cause. V and J calls and clone size are those listed in that table; D and trimming were worked out from the DNA. This sample gives about 220,000 clones in total; more than 45% of them show up just once. The top ten clonotypes cover around 1.5% of the sample.

This material consisted of CD4+ T cells sorted from blood, taken at week 4, from a patient treated with tofacitinib. The chain was built from TRBV4-3 and TRBJ1-6; the D segment cannot be called with confidence. The clonotype was recovered from a human donor with alopecia areata. The sequenced DNA is TGCGCCAGCAGCCAAGTGGGTTCACCCCTCCACTTT. It specifies CASSQVGSPLHF.